What follows are 8 T cell receptor beta chains derived from one specimen sequenced in a study of blood T cell repertoires in COVID-19. Data came from immunoSEQ multiplex PCR; TCRdb stores just in-frame clones and leaves some out. The table has about 85,000 clones, around 80% seen once. Sequencing was done on a sample of peripheral blood. Receptors were obtained from a man in his sixties or seventies with acute or convalescent COVID-19.

This sequence joins TRBV9 and TRBJ1-3; perhaps TRBD1 as D (5 bases). Germline V CDR1 and CDR2: SGDLS, YYNGEE. Trimming took 1 base from V and 8 from J, leaving 10 bases between them. The CDR3 extends over 13 amino acids. CDR3 sequence reads: CASSVTGRDTIYF. For the CDR3, the DNA is TGTGCCAGCAGCGTAACAGGTCGGGACACCATATATTTT.

J is TRBJ2-3 and V is TRBV5-1, with unresolved D. From germline, CDR1 is SGHRS and CDR2 YFSETQ. This CDR3 comprises 12 residues. V shed 4 bases and J shed 11 bases, with 14 bases lying between them. This chain's CDR3 is CASSETARGQYF. The CDR3 nucleotides read TGCGCCAGCAGCGAGACCGCGCGCGGGCAGTATTTT.

V and J are TRBV3-1 (or the pseudogene TRBV3-2) and TRBJ2-5; 10 bases align to TRBD1. CDR1 is LGHDT and CDR2 is YNNKEL in the germline V gene (reference sequence). The CDR3 has 15 amino acids. V lost 0 bases to trimming and J lost 5 bases; unmatched junction nucleotides: 3. For the CDR3, the DNA is TGTGCCAGCAGCCAAGAGGGGACAGGGGCGGAGACCCAGTACTTC. Translation: CASSQEGTGAETQYF.

This clone has a handful of counts. This chain joins TRBV4-2 and TRBJ1-2, with 9 positions matching TRBD1. The length of the CDR3 is 16 residues. The germline CDR1 and CDR2 sequences are LGHNA and YNFKEQ. V lost 3 bases to trimming and J lost 2 bases; unmatched junction nucleotides: 7. DNA for the CDR3: TGTGCCAGCAGCCAGGATCGAGGACAGGGGAACTATGGCTACACCTTC. This encodes CASSQDRGQGNYGYTF.

This clone was found a few times. The rearrangement uses TRBV5-6 and TRBJ2-7, with 7 bases aligning to TRBD1. This CDR3 comprises 16 residues. From germline, CDR1 is SGHDT and CDR2 YYEEEE. Trimming removed 4 bases from V and 1 base from J; junction bases left unmatched: 11. CDR3 coding DNA: TGTGCCAGCAGCGCGTATTTACAGGGGCGATCCTACGAGCAGTACGTC. Its translation: CASSAYLQGRSYEQYV.

V is TRBV2 and J is TRBJ2-3; a weak D match, TRBD1 (5 bases). CDR3 length equals 13 residues. The germline V gene encodes CDR1 SNHLY and CDR2 FYNNEI. V dropped 2 bases and J dropped 4 bases, with 7 bases sitting between them. The CDR3 sequence is CASSELGPDTQYF. DNA of the CDR3: TGTGCCAGCAGTGAACTGGGGCCAGATACGCAGTATTTT. Full variable domain (missing parts from reference TRBV2 and TRBJ2-3): EPEVTQTPSHQVTQMGQEVILRCVPISNHLYFYWYRQILGQKVEFLVSFYNNEISEKSEIFDDQFSVERPDGSNFTLKIRSTKLEDSAMYFCASSELGPDTQYFGPGTRLTVL.

In this sample, this clone turned up a few times. The chain is built from TRBV3-1 (or the pseudogene TRBV3-2) and TRBJ2-7; the D gene is possibly TRBD2 (6 bases). Germline values: CDR1 LGHDT, CDR2 YNNKEL (reference sequence). This CDR3 region has 16 residues. Deletions cut 2 bases from V and 7 bases from J, with 21 bases between. The CDR3: CASSQSVRDDREEQYF. The CDR3, as DNA: TGTGCCAGCAGCCAATCCGTGAGGGACGACCGGGAGGAGCAGTACTTC.

This clone appeared once. The gene calls are TRBV6-6 and TRBJ2-2; 7 nucleotides align to TRBD2. V was clipped by 4 bases and J by 8 bases; unmatched bases: 10. The CDR3 runs to 15 residues. Germline V gene data show CDR1 as MNHNY and CDR2 as SVGAGI (reference sequence). Here the CDR3 reads CASSWPGGSNGELFF. In nucleotides, the CDR3 is TGTGCCAGCAGTTGGCCCGGGGGGTCCAATGGGGAGCTGTTTTTT.